The present TCR beta chain was sequenced within a study of blood T cell repertoires in COVID-19. Study details: Specimens from acute and convalescent COVID-19 originated in the United States, Italy and Spain. PBMCs, B-cell-depleted T cells, or T cells were the source of the cDNA or gDNA that made up the material.

The protocol was immunoSEQ multiplex PCR, while the TCRdb copy is restricted to in-frame clones and leaves out a portion. The data hold about 490,000 clones, with 70% to 90% observed a single time. This clone has more than one count but fewer than ten. The CDR3 runs 15 residues. CDR1 is SGHRS and CDR2 is YFSETQ in the germline V gene. V trimming: 0 bases; J trimming: 8 bases; junction bases outside the gene matches: 6. Sequences were obtained from peripheral blood. The genes are TRBV5-1 and TRBJ1-3; 9 nucleotides match TRBD1. The sequence came from a human donor in a cohort sampled during active COVID-19. CDR3 in DNA: TGCGCCAGCAGCTTGGAAGGGACAGGGTTTGACACCATATATTTT. It is translated as CASSLEGTGFDTIYF.